This TCR beta chain was observed in a study of cytomegalovirus exposure and HLA in healthy donors. In regard to this clone: Its specificity is unknown. The junction and the germline gene differ at one end; a read error may be behind it. The sample contains more than one DNA sequence encoding this CDR3.

The PCR made use of 60 Vbeta and 13 Jbeta primers. Some clones are missing from TCRdb's copy, which holds only in-frame ones; the method was immunoSEQ multiplex PCR. The data show about 43,000 clones, 60% to 80% seen once. Study outcomes and limitations: A later analysis associated some 16,000 TCR beta sequences with HLA alleles at a 0.05 false discovery rate. On later analysis, the bulk of CMV-associated TCR beta chains appeared to be HLA-restricted. DRB1 showed the most TCR associations and HLA-C the fewest in a later analysis, as rates varied by HLA locus. Fewer N-insertions than the 666-donor mean were reportedly shown by an Asian-associated ancestry cluster in a later analysis.

Germline CDR1 and CDR2: SGHTA and FQGNSA. This CDR3 region has 13 residues. This chain joins TRBV7-2 and TRBJ2-7; D may be TRBD2 (6 bases). Sequenced input: PBMCs. The receptor was derived from a man aged 25-40 years in good health and CMV-seronegative. The CDR3 bases are TGCGCCAGCAGCCGGGGACTTCCCTACGAGCAGTACTTC. Protein: CASSRGLPYEQYF.